This is a list of T cell receptor beta chains from one sample in a study of T cells after yellow fever vaccination. TCRdb used MiXCR to reprocess the 5' RACE reads, holding one entry per CDR3 protein. Here the sample spans fewer than 100,000 distinct CDR3 sequences, roughly 6% being singletons. The sample in question was CD8+ T cells sorted from PBMCs, obtained 10 days after the yellow fever booster vaccination. The source of these receptors is a man between 18 and 29 years old who received the YFV17D yellow fever vaccine. The CDR3 runs from the conserved cysteine through the conserved F or W. D genes are given only for firm matches. Where a row states a size, it is once, few, many or the class of an expanded clone; other rows omit it.

>few|TRBV29-1|TRBJ1-4|.
TGCAGCGTTGAGGGAGACCCTGATGAAAAACTGTTTTTT
CSVEGDPDEKLFF
>many|TRBV12-5|TRBJ2-2|.
TGTGCTAGTGGTTTGGTACGAGAGCACGGGGAGCTGTTTTTT
CASGLVREHGELFF
>.|TRBV27|TRBJ1-6|.
TGTGCCAGCAAGGGACCGATTAATTCACCCCTCCACTTT
CASKGPINSPLHF
>few|TRBV5-1|TRBJ1-5|.
TGCGCCAGCAGCTTCGGCGGGCGCGATCAGCCCCAGCATTTT
CASSFGGRDQPQHF
>few|TRBV7-9|TRBJ1-4|.
TGTGCCAGCAGCTTTGTAGACGGTGATGGTGAAAAACTGTTTTTT
CASSFVDGDGEKLFF
>.|TRBV28|TRBJ1-4|.
TGTGCCAGCAGTTTGGTGCCGGATAATGAAAAACTGTTTTTT
CASSLVPDNEKLFF
>few|TRBV6-2/TRBV6-3|TRBJ2-1|TRBD2
TGTGCCAGCACCGCAACAGCGGGGGGGACCTACAATGAGCAGTTCTTC
CASTATAGGTYNEQFF
>.|TRBV12-3/TRBV12-4|TRBJ2-2|.
TGTGCCAGCAGAAGGACAGCCTTCACCGGGGAGCTGTTTTTT
CASRRTAFTGELFF
>many|TRBV5-5|TRBJ2-7|.
TGTGCCAGCAGCCAAGGGCTGACCTACGAGCAGTACTTC
CASSQGLTYEQYF
>.|TRBV5-1|TRBJ2-1|.
TGCGCCAGCAGACCTGATGGGTATGAGCAGTTCTTC
CASRPDGYEQFF
>.|TRBV5-6|TRBJ2-1|TRBD1
TGTGCCAGCAGCCCCCGGGACAGGGGACACGTAAATGAGCAGTTCTTC
CASSPRDRGHVNEQFF
>few|TRBV12-5|TRBJ1-4|.
TGTGCTAGTGGTTTCATGACAGGACCGACCGGAGATGAAAAACTGTTTTTT
CASGFMTGPTGDEKLFF
>few|TRBV4-3|TRBJ1-2|.
TGCGCCAGCAGCCAAAACAACTACAGACCCCAAGGCTACACCTTC
CASSQNNYRPQGYTF
>.|TRBV11-2|TRBJ2-7|TRBD2
TGTGCCAGCAGCTTAGACAGAGCGGGGGGGCCCGGCGAGCAGTACTTC
CASSLDRAGGPGEQYF
>many|TRBV7-9|TRBJ2-3|.
TGTGCCAGCAGCAACCCCTGGACTGGGACGGTGTCTAGCACAGATACGCAGTATTTT
CASSNPWTGTVSSTDTQYF
>many|TRBV19|TRBJ1-1|TRBD1
TGTGCCAGTAGTTTTTCCGGGACAGCTCTTAACACTGAAGCTTTCTTT
CASSFSGTALNTEAFF
>many|TRBV2|TRBJ2-1|TRBD2
TGTGCCAGCAGGGATTCCCTACTTGCGGGGGGAATCAATGAGCAGTTCTTC
CASRDSLLAGGINEQFF
>.|TRBV11-1|TRBJ2-1|.
TGTGCCAGCAGCTTAGGGCTCCGACAGTTATACAATGAGCAGTTCTTC
CASSLGLRQLYNEQFF
>.|TRBV19|TRBJ1-1|.
TGTGCCAGTAGTCTACTAATGAACACTGAAGCTTTCTTT
CASSLLMNTEAFF
>few|TRBV4-1|TRBJ2-1|.
TGCGCCAGCAGCCAAGCCGGGTACAATGAGCAGTTCTTC
CASSQAGYNEQFF
>.|TRBV4-1|TRBJ2-2|.
TGCGCCAGCATGGGAGCGAACACCGGGGAGCTGTTTTTT
CASMGANTGELFF
>few|TRBV20-1|TRBJ2-5|.
TGCAGTGCTAGAGCACGGGGTCGGGAGACCCAGTACTTC
CSARARGRETQYF
>.|TRBV30|TRBJ1-2|.
TGTGCCTGGAGTGTACTCCTGGATGGCTACACCTTC
CAWSVLLDGYTF
>.|TRBV7-9|TRBJ2-1|.
TGTGCCAGCAGCTTGATAGAGGAGTACAATGAGCAGTTCTTC
CASSLIEEYNEQFF
>few|TRBV28|TRBJ2-7|.
TGTGCCAGCGTCATTTTAGCTCAGGGGCGCTACGAGCAGTACTTC
CASVILAQGRYEQYF
>.|TRBV11-2|TRBJ2-3|.
TGTGCCAGCAGCCCCTCGCTCACAGATACGCAGTATTTT
CASSPSLTDTQYF
>many|TRBV27|TRBJ2-7|TRBD2
TGTGCCAGCAGTTTGACTAGCGGGGGCTCCTACGAGCAGTACTTC
CASSLTSGGSYEQYF
>.|TRBV6-2/TRBV6-3|TRBJ2-2|.
TGTGCCAGCAGTTACCGAGGGGAGCTGTTTTTT
CASSYRGELFF
>many|TRBV12-3/TRBV12-4|TRBJ2-6|TRBD1
TGTGCCAGCGGACAGGGTTCTGGGGCCAACGTCCTGACTTTC
CASGQGSGANVLTF
>.|TRBV9|TRBJ2-1|TRBD1
TGTGCCAGCAGCGTAAGGGGGCTGGTTGGGGATGAGCAGTTCTTC
CASSVRGLVGDEQFF
>few|TRBV11-2|TRBJ2-1|.
TGTGCCAGCAGCTTATACCCCCAAGGCGGGGCAAGCTCCTACAATGAGCAGTTCTTC
CASSLYPQGGASSYNEQFF
>few|TRBV28|TRBJ2-5|.
TGTGCCAGCAGCCCCGGGCGGGACAGCCCCAAAGAGACCCAGTACTTC
CASSPGRDSPKETQYF
>.|TRBV7-9|TRBJ2-2|TRBD1
TGTGCCAGCAGCCCAGACGACAGGGCTATCGGGGAGCTGTTTTTT
CASSPDDRAIGELFF
>few|TRBV4-3|TRBJ2-1|TRBD2
TGCGCCAGCAGCCAGAGACTAGCGGGGGCGAGCTCCTACAATGAGCAGTTCTTC
CASSQRLAGASSYNEQFF
>few|TRBV5-1|TRBJ2-1|.
TGCGCCAGCAGCTTACGGGGGGCTACCAATGAGCAGTTCTTC
CASSLRGATNEQFF
>many|TRBV29-1|TRBJ2-1|.
TGCAGCGCCGTCGGGGGCTACAATGAGCAGTTCTTC
CSAVGGYNEQFF
>few|TRBV14|TRBJ2-7|TRBD1
TGTGCCAGCAGCCAAGATATCGGGTTAAAAGGGACAGCAGCCTACGAGCAGTACTTC
CASSQDIGLKGTAAYEQYF
>few|TRBV7-9|TRBJ2-1|TRBD2
TGTGCCAGCAGCTTAGCGCGGCTAGCGGGGTACAATGAGCAGTTCTTC
CASSLARLAGYNEQFF
>.|TRBV24-1|TRBJ2-3|.
TGTGCCACCTCGATAGGGGACACAGATACGCAGTATTTT
CATSIGDTDTQYF
>many|TRBV24-1|TRBJ2-1|TRBD1
TGTGCCACCGGGAGGCTCGGGACAGGGGGTAATGAGCAGTTCTTC
CATGRLGTGGNEQFF
>.|TRBV20-1|TRBJ2-5|.
TGCAGTGCTCATGGCCCGTCGGGGGCGACCCAGTACTTC
CSAHGPSGATQYF
>.|TRBV5-1|TRBJ2-2|.
TGCGCCAGCAGCCCGGACCTCTCGACCGGGGAGCTGTTTTTT
CASSPDLSTGELFF
>few|TRBV5-1|TRBJ2-1|.
TGCGCCAGCAGCTTGGATGGGGGGCGCTACAATGAGCAGTTCTTC
CASSLDGGRYNEQFF
>.|TRBV7-9|TRBJ2-7|.
TGTGCCAGCAGCTTTCCGGCAGCCCTACAGGAGCAGTACTTC
CASSFPAALQEQYF
>.|TRBV9|TRBJ2-1|.
TGTGCCAGCAGCGTAGAACGGGACGGCTACAATGAGCAGTTCTTC
CASSVERDGYNEQFF
>.|TRBV27|TRBJ1-2|.
TGTGCCAGCAGTCTAAAACAGGGAGGAGGCTATGGCTACACCTTC
CASSLKQGGGYGYTF
>few|TRBV7-6|TRBJ2-1|TRBD1
TGTGCCAGCAGCTTAGAGGGGACAGGCGGTTGGGGGCAGTTCTTC
CASSLEGTGGWGQFF
>.|TRBV7-9|TRBJ2-5|.
TGTGCCAGCAGCTCCCCGACGGACCAAGAGACCCAGTACTTC
CASSSPTDQETQYF
>.|TRBV11-1|TRBJ2-1|TRBD2
TGTGCCAGCAGCCTAAGCGCTAGCGGGGGAAATGAGCAGTTCTTC
CASSLSASGGNEQFF
>many|TRBV4-3|TRBJ2-7|TRBD1
TGCGCCAGCGCCCCGGCAGGGGGCTCCTACGAGCAGTACTTC
CASAPAGGSYEQYF
>.|TRBV10-2|TRBJ1-5|.
TGCGCCAGCCGTGCAGGGGCTGATAGCAATCAGCCCCAGCATTTT
CASRAGADSNQPQHF
>.|TRBV7-2|TRBJ1-5|.
TGTGCCAGCAGCTCCCAAAGCCCACCTAGCAATCAGCCCCAGCATTTT
CASSSQSPPSNQPQHF
>.|TRBV14|TRBJ2-4|.
TGTGCCAGCAGCGATTGGACGGGAAACATTCAGTACTTC
CASSDWTGNIQYF